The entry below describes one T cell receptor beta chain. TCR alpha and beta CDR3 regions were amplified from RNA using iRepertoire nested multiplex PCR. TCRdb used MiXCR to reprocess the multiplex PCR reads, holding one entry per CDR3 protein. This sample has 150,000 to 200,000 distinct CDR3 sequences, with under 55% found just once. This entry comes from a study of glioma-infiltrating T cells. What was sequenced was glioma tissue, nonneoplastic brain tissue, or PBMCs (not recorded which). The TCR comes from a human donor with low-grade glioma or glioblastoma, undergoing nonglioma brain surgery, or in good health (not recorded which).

The CDR3 region is CASSLRKETELFF. CDR3 sequence (DNA): TGTGCCAGCAGCTTAAGGAAGGAGACCGAGCTGTTTTTT. The V and J genes are TRBV7-2 and TRBJ2-2; unclear D gene. The V end was cut by 2 bases, the J end by 11 bases, with 12 bases between. The CDR3 is 13 residues long. CDR1 is SGHTA, CDR2 FQGNSA, per germline. The complete variable domain, with remaining parts taken from reference TRBV7-2 and TRBJ2-2, reads GAGVSQSPSNKVTEKGKDVELRCDPISGHTALYWYRQSLGQGLEFLIYFQGNSAPDKSGLPSDRFSAERTGGSVSTLTIQRTQQEDSAVYLCASSLRKETELFFGEGSRLTVL.